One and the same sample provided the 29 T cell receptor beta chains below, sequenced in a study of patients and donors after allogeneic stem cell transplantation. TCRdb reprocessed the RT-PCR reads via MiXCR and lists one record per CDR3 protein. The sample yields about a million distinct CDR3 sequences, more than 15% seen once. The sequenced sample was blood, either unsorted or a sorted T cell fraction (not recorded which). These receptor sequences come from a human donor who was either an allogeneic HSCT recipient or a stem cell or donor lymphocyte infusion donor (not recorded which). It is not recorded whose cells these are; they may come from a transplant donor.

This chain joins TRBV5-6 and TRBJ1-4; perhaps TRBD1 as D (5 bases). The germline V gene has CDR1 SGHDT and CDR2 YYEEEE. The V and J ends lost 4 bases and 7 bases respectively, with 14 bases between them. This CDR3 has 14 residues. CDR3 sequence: CASSLLGVGEKLFF. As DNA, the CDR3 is TGTGCCAGCAGCCTGCTGGGGGTAGGTGAAAAACTGTTTTTT.

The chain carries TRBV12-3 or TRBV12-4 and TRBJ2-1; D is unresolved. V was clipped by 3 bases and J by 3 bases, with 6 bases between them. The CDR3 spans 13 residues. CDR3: CASSFTDYNEQFF. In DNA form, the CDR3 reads TGTGCCAGCAGTTTTACCGACTACAATGAGCAGTTCTTC.

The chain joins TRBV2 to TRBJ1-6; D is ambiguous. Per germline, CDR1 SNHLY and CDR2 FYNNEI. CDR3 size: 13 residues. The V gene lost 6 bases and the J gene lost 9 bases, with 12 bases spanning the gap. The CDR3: CASSEARTSPLHF. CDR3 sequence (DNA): TGTGCCAGCAGCGAGGCTAGAACTTCACCCCTCCACTTT.

The CDR3 loop is CASSWTTGDTQYF. CDR3 bases: TGTGCCAGCAGTTGGACGACAGGGGATACGCAGTATTTT. The chain recombines TRBV6-5 with TRBJ2-3; 7 bases match TRBD1. Germline CDR1 is MNHEY and CDR2 is SVGAGI. V lost 4 bases, J lost 6 bases, and 4 bases stayed unmatched. CDR3 length equals 13 residues.

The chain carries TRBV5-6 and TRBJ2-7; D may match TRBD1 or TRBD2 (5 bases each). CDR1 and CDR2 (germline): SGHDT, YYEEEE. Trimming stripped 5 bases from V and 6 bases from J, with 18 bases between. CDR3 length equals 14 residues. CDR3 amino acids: CASRTRDLPLEQYF. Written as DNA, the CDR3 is TGTGCCAGCAGAACCAGGGACCTCCCCCTCGAGCAGTACTTC.

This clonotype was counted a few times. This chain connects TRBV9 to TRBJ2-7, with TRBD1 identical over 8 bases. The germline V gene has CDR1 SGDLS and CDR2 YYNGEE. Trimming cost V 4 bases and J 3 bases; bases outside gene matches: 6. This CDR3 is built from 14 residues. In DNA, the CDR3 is TGTGCCAGCAGCTCCGGGACAGGCCTCTACGAGCAGTACTTC. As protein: CASSSGTGLYEQYF.

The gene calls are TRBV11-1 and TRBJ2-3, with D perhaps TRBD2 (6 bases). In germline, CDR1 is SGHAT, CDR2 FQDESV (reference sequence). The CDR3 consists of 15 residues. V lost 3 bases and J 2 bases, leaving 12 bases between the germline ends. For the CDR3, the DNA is TGTGCCAGCAGCTTCACGGGGGACCACACAGATACGCAGTATTTT. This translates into CASSFTGDHTDTQYF.

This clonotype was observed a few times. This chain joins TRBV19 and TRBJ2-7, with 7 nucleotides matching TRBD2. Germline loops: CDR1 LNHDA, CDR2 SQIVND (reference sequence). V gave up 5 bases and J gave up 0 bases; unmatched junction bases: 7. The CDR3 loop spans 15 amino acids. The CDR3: CASSAASGSSYEQYF. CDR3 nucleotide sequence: TGTGCCAGTAGTGCCGCTAGCGGTAGCTCCTACGAGCAGTACTTC. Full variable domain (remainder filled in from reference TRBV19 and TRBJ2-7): DGGITQSPKYLFRKEGQNVTLSCEQNLNHDAMYWYRQDPGQGLRLIYYSQIVNDFQKGDIAEGYSVSREKKESFPLTVTSAQKNPTAFYLCASSAASGSSYEQYFGPGTRLTVT.

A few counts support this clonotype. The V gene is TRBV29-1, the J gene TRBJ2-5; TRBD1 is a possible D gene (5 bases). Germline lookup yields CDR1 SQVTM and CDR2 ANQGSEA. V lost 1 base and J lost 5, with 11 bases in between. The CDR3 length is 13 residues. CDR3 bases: TGCAGCGTTGAAGGACAGTTCGGGGAGACCCAGTACTTC. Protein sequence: CSVEGQFGETQYF.

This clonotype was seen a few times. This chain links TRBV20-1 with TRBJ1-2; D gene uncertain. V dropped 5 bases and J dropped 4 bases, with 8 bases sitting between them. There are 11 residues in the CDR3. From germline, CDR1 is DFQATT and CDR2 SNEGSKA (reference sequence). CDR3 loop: CSAGPGYGYTF. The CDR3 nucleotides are TGCAGTGCTGGACCAGGCTATGGCTACACCTTC.

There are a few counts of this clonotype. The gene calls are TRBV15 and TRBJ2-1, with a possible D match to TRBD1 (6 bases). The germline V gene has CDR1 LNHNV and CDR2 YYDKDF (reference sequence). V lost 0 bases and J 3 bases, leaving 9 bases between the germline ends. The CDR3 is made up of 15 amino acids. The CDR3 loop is CATSRDGDNYNEQFF. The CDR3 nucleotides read TGTGCCACCAGCAGAGATGGGGACAACTACAATGAGCAGTTCTTC.

CDR3 bases: TGCGCCAGCAGCCAAGTGGGGGAAGAGCAGTACTTC. Protein sequence: CASSQVGEEQYF. The V gene is TRBV4-1, the J gene TRBJ2-7; the D call may be TRBD1 or TRBD2 (5 bases each). V lost 1 base, J lost 7 bases, and 8 bases lay in between. The CDR3 is made up of 12 amino acids. In germline, CDR1 is MGHRA, CDR2 YSYEKL.

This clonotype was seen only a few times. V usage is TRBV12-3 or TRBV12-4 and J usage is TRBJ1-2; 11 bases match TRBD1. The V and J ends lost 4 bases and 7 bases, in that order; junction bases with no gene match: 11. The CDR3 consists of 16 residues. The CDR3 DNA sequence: TGTGCCAGCAGTTCCGGACAGGGGGCTCTAACGAGTGGCTACACCTTC. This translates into CASSSGQGALTSGYTF.

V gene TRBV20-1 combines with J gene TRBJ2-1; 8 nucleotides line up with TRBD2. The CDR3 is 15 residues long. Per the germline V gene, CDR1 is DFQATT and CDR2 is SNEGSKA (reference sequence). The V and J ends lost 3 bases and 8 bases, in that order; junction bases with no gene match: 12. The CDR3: CSASVRRGGTDEQFF. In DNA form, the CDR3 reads TGCAGTGCTAGCGTTAGACGGGGGGGAACCGATGAGCAGTTCTTC.

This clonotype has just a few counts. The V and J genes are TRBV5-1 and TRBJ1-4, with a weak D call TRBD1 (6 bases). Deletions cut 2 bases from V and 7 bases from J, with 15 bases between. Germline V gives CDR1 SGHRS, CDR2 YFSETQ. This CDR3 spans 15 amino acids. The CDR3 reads CASSLGGAPGEKLFF. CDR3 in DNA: TGCGCCAGCAGCTTAGGGGGGGCGCCTGGTGAAAAACTGTTTTTT.

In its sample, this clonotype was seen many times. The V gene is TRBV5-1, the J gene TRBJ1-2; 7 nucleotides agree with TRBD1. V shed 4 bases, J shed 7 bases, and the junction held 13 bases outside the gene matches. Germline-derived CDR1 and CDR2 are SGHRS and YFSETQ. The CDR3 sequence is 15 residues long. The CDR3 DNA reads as TGCGCCAGCAGCCACGGACAGGCGGTCGCCCCTGGCTACACCTTC. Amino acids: CASSHGQAVAPGYTF.

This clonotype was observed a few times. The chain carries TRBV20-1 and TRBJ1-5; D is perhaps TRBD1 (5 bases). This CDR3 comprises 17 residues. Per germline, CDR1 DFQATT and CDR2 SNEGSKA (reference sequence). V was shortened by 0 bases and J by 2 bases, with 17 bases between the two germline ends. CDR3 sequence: CSARDEGSHARNQPQHF. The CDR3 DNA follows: TGCAGTGCTAGAGATGAGGGGTCCCACGCTCGCAATCAGCCCCAGCATTTT.

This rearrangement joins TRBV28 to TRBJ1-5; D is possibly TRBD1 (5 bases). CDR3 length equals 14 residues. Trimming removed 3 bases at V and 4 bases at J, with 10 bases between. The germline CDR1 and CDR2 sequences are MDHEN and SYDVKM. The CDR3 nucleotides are TGTGCCAGCAGTTTTAGACAGAAGAATCAGCCCCAGCATTTT. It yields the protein CASSFRQKNQPQHF.

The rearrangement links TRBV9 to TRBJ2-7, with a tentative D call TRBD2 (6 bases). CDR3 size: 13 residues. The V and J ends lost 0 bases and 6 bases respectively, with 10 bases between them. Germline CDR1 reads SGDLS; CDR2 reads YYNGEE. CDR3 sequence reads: CASSVGKAGEQYF. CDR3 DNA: TGTGCCAGCAGCGTAGGGAAAGCGGGCGAGCAGTACTTC.

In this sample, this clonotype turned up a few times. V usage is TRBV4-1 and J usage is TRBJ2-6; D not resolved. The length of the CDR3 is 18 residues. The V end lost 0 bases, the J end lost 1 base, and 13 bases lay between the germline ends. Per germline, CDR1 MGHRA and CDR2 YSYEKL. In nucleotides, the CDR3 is TGCGCCAGCAGCCAAGAGCCCGGCCTAGTTTCTGGGGCCAACGTCCTGACTTTC. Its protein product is CASSQEPGLVSGANVLTF.

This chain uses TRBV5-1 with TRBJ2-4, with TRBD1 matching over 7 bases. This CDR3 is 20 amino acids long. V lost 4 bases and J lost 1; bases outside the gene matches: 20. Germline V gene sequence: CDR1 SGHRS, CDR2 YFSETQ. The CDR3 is CASSTTTGSLPSWAKNIQYF. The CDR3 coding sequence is TGCGCCAGCAGCACGACGACAGGGTCCCTACCTTCGTGGGCCAAAAACATTCAGTACTTC. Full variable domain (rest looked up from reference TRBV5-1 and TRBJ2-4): KAGVTQTPRYLIKTRGQQVTLSCSPISGHRSVSWYQQTPGQGLQFLFEYFSETQRNKGNFPGRFSGRQFSNSRSEMNVSTLELGDSALYLCASSTTTGSLPSWAKNIQYFGAGTRLSVL.

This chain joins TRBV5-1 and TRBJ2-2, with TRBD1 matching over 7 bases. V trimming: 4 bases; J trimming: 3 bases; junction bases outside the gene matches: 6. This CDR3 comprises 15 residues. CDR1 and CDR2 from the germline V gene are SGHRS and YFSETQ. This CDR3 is CASSEGALDTGELFF. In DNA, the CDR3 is TGCGCCAGCAGCGAGGGGGCGCTTGACACCGGGGAGCTGTTTTTT.

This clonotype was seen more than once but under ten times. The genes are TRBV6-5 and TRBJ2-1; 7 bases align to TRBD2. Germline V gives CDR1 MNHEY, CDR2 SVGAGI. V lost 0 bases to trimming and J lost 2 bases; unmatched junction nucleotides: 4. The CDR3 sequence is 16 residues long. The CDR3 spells CASSYSTSDPYNEQFF. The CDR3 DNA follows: TGTGCCAGCAGTTACTCAACTAGCGACCCCTACAATGAGCAGTTCTTC.

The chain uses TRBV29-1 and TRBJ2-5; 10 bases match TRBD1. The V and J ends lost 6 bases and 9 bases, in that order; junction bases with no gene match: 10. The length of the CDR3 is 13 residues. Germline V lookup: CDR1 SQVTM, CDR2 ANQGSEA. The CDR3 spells CSVGGGQGKAQYF. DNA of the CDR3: TGCAGCGTGGGGGGGGGACAGGGGAAGGCCCAGTACTTC.

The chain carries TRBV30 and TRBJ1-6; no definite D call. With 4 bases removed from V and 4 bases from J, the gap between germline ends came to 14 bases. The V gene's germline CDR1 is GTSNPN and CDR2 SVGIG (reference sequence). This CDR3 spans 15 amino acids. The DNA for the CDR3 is TGTGCCTGGAAAGGCAGCATGGCTTATAATTCACCCCTCCACTTT. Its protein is CAWKGSMAYNSPLHF.

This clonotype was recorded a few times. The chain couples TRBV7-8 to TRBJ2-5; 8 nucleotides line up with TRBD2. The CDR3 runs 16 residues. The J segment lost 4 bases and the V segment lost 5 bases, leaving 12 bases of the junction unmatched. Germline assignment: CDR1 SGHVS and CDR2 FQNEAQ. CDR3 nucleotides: TGTGCCAGCAGCCGAGACCCGGGACTAGGGACAGAGACCCAGTACTTC. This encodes CASSRDPGLGTETQYF.

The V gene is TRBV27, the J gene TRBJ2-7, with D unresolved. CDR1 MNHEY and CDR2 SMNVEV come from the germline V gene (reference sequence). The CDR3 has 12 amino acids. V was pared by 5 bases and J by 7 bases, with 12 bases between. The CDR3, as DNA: TGTGCCAGCAGTCTCCTAGGTCGGGAGCAGTACTTC. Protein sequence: CASSLLGREQYF.

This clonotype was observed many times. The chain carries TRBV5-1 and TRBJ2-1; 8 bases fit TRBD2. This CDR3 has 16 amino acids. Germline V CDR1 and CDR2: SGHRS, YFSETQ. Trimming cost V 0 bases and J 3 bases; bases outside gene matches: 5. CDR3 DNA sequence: TGCGCCAGCAGCTTGGCGCTAGCGGGCGGCTACAATGAGCAGTTCTTC. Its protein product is CASSLALAGGYNEQFF.

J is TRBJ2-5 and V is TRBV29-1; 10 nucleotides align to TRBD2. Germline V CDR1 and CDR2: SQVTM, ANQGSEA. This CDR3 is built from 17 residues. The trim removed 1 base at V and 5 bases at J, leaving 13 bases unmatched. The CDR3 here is CSVEVRGLAGVRETQYF. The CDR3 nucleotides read TGCAGCGTTGAAGTCAGGGGCCTAGCGGGAGTCCGGGAGACCCAGTACTTC.